The clone carrying this T cell receptor beta chain has more than one count but fewer than ten. Germline CDR1 reads ENHRY; CDR2 reads SYGVKD. This CDR3 is built from 15 residues. Trimming left V 0 bases short and J 6 bases short, with 12 bases between. The data are from a study of cytomegalovirus exposure and HLA in healthy donors. Vbeta (60) and Jbeta (13) primers were used in the PCR. Sequenced by immunoSEQ multiplex PCR; TCRdb stores in-frame clones only, minus some. The data show 120,000 or so clones, roughly 76% seen once. Sequencing used PBMCs. The receptor was isolated from a woman between 45 and 60 years old in good health and CMV-seronegative. V is TRBV10-3 and J is TRBJ2-1; possible D gene TRBD2, 6 bases. CDR3 sequence (DNA): TGTGCCATCAGTGAGTCGGAGGGACTGCCCAATGAGCAGTTCTTC. Encoded protein: CAISESEGLPNEQFF.